The clone carrying this T cell receptor (beta chain) was seen more than once but under ten times. Its antigen is not known. This sample is part of a study of beta chain features in type 1 diabetes. Study summary: Taken together, all samples contributed some 98 million examined sorted cells. The study's findings and limits: There was a moderate but significant shortening of TCRB CDR3s in all four CD4+ subsets of Type 1 diabetes patients. The study left unresolved whether HLA type influences TCRB rearrangement.

The CDR3 runs to 13 residues. V lost 5 bases and J 4 bases, leaving 11 bases between the germline ends. Looked up from germline, CDR1 is SGHTS and CDR2 is YDEGEE. Once sorted, every population was more than 98% pure. Since all of the isolated RNA was reverse transcribed, expressed TCRB transcripts were what got sequenced. Only in-frame clones appear in the TCRdb table, and some are missing; sequencing was by immunoSEQ multiplex PCR. This sample carries 600,000 or so clones, over 13% of them seen once, and the ten largest clones take approximately 0.043%. Sample: naive CD4+ T cells from blood. The rearrangement uses TRBV5-8 and TRBJ2-3, with D possibly being TRBD1 (6 bases). The sequence was obtained from a man between 18 and 29 years old with type 1 diabetes. The CDR3 DNA reads TGTGCCAGCAGTTACAGGGAAGCAGATACGCAGTATTTT. Translated, it gives CASSYREADTQYF.